This is a list of T cell receptor beta chains from one sample in a study of blood T cell repertoires in COVID-19. Using immunoSEQ multiplex PCR, the repertoire was profiled, and TCRdb retains in-frame clones only, with some absent. The repertoire consists of about 190,000 clones, with less than 85% occurring once and the leading ten covering roughly an eighth. Sequencing was done on a sample of peripheral blood. Receptors originate from a woman aged 45-60 years with acute or convalescent COVID-19. The CDR3 runs from the conserved cysteine through the conserved F or W. The D gene is left open where the match is weak. Only some rows state a clone size, as once, few, many or a class for expanded clones.

size: -; D: -; V: TRBV12-3/TRBV12-4; J: TRBJ1-1; DNA: TGTGCCAGCAGTTTATCGTATACTGAAGCTTTCTTT; CDR3: CASSLSYTEAFF
size: -; D: -; V: TRBV29-1; J: TRBJ2-1; DNA: TGCAGCGTTTGCCTAGAACACAATGAGCAGTTCTTC; CDR3: CSVCLEHNEQFF
size: -; D: -; V: TRBV18; J: TRBJ2-7; DNA: TGTGCCAGCTCTCCGATCGGACAGAAAAGCTCCTACGAGCAGTACTTC; CDR3: CASSPIGQKSSYEQYF
size: once; D: -; V: TRBV7-9; J: TRBJ2-7; DNA: TGTGCCAGCAGCTCGACAGGCAGCTCCTACGAGCAGTACTTC; CDR3: CASSSTGSSYEQYF
size: once; D: -; V: TRBV30; J: TRBJ1-5; DNA: TGTGCCTGGACCCCCGGGGGTGTCGCGAGTAGCAATCAGCCCCAGCATTTT; CDR3: CAWTPGGVASSNQPQHF
size: -; D: -; V: TRBV5-8; J: TRBJ2-3; DNA: TGTGCCAGCAGCTTTTTACAGATCTCTAGCACAGATACGCAGTATTTT; CDR3: CASSFLQISSTDTQYF
size: -; D: -; V: TRBV5-1; J: TRBJ1-2; DNA: TGCGCCAGCAGCTTGGATGCCGCAGGGTATGGCTACACCTTC; CDR3: CASSLDAAGYGYTF
size: -; D: TRBD2; V: TRBV5-6; J: TRBJ2-7; DNA: TGTGCCAGCAGCCTGCGGGCTAGCGGTCCCTACGAGCAGTACTTC; CDR3: CASSLRASGPYEQYF
size: once; D: -; V: TRBV7-9; J: TRBJ1-4; DNA: TGTGCCAGCAGCTTATTACCATCTTCCAGGGGTCCGGATGAAAAACTGTTTTTT; CDR3: CASSLLPSSRGPDEKLFF
size: -; D: -; V: TRBV24-1; J: TRBJ1-2; DNA: TGTGCCACCAGTGATTACGGAGCATCAACCTCTCATGGCTACACCTTC; CDR3: CATSDYGASTSHGYTF
size: -; D: TRBD1; V: TRBV2; J: TRBJ1-2; DNA: TGTGCCAGCACCCCGCGGGACAGGGGGCCTGATGGCTACACCTTC; CDR3: CASTPRDRGPDGYTF
size: -; D: TRBD2; V: TRBV10-3; J: TRBJ2-1; DNA: TGTGCCATCGGGAGGGATCCTTACAATGAGCAGTTCTTC; CDR3: CAIGRDPYNEQFF
size: -; D: TRBD2; V: TRBV18; J: TRBJ2-5; DNA: TGTGCCAGCTCCGGTAGCGGGAGTCAGGAGACCCAGTACTTC; CDR3: CASSGSGSQETQYF